This T cell receptor beta chain was identified during a study of response to subunit inactivated influenza vaccine. A few counts support this clonotype. What it recognizes is unknown. TCRdb re-called the RT-PCR reads with MiXCR, one entry per CDR3 protein. The sample yields around 650,000 distinct CDR3 sequences, roughly 14% seen once. Study-wide results and limits: Few new T cells, the authors suggested, are recruited by each seasonal influenza vaccination.

The germline gives CDR1 DFQATT, CDR2 SNEGSKA (reference sequence). The CDR3 extends over 14 amino acids. J lost 13 bases, V lost 2 bases, and 17 bases had no gene match. The receptor was derived from a man between 50 and 59 years old who received an inactivated influenza vaccine. The material was PBMCs from blood, obtained roughly 12 days after vaccination. This chain uses TRBV20-1 with TRBJ2-7, with 7 bases identical to TRBD1. CDR3 nucleotides: TGCAGTGCTAGAAAGGTCTCCGGGACAGCCAGCTACTACTTC. It yields the protein CSARKVSGTASYYF.